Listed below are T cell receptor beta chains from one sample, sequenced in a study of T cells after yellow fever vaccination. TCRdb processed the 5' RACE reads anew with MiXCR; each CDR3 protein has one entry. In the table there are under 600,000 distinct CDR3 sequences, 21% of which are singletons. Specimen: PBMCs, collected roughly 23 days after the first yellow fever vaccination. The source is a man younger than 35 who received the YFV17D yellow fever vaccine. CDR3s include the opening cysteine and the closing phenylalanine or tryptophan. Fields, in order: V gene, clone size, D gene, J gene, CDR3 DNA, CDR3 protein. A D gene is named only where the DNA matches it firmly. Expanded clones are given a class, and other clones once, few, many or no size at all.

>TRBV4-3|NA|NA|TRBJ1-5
TGCGCCAGCAGCCAAGAACAGGGTTATCAGCCCCAGCATTTT
CASSQEQGYQPQHF
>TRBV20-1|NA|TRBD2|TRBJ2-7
TGCAGTGCTAGACGCGCGGGGGAGCAAGGGGAGCAGTACTTC
CSARRAGEQGEQYF
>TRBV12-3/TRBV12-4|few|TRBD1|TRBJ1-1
TGTGCCAGCAGGTTAGGGGGCGATGAAGCTTTCTTT
CASRLGGDEAFF
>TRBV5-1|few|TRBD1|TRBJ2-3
TGCGCCAGCAGCACGGGGACAGCCTCGAATACGCAGTATTTT
CASSTGTASNTQYF
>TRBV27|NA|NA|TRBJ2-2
TGTGCCAGCAGTTTCATCACCGGGGAGCTGTTTTTT
CASSFITGELFF
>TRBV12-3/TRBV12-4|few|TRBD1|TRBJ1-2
TGTGCCAGCAGTTGGCAGGGGGCGCGCGGAGGCTACACCTTC
CASSWQGARGGYTF
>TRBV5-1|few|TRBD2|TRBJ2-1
TGCGCCAGCAGCTTTGGGACTAGCGGGGAGGAGGAGCAGTTCTTC
CASSFGTSGEEEQFF
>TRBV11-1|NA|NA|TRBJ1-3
TGTGCCAGCAGCTACGCATCTGGAAACACCATATATTTT
CASSYASGNTIYF
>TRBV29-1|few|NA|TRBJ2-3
TGCAGCGTTGAAAGGGGGGGTATCACAGATACGCAGTATTTT
CSVERGGITDTQYF
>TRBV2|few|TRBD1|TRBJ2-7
TGTGCCAGCAGTGATGTGGCAGGGGGTGTCTACGAGCAGTACTTC
CASSDVAGGVYEQYF